A selection of T cell receptor beta chains follows, all from one sample in a study of CD8 T cells in ankylosing spondylitis. TCRdb re-called the 5' RACE reads with MiXCR, one entry per CDR3 protein. The sample holds over 200,000 distinct CDR3 sequences, more than 9% seen once. Input material: blood, either unsorted or a sorted T cell fraction (not recorded which). Receptor source: a male donor with ankylosing spondylitis or in good health (not recorded which). The CDR3 runs from the conserved cysteine through the conserved F or W. The D gene is left open where the match is weak. Only part of the rows carry a size: once, few, many, or a class if the clone is expanded.

V gene	clone size	J gene	D gene	CDR3 protein	CDR3 DNA
TRBV7-9	few	TRBJ1-2	.	CASSPVTGGYGYTF	TGTGCCAGCAGCCCGGTGACTGGGGGCTATGGCTACACCTTC
TRBV12-3/TRBV12-4	.	TRBJ1-5	.	CASRKSSQPQHF	TGTGCCAGCAGAAAATCAAGTCAGCCCCAGCATTTT
TRBV20-1	many	TRBJ2-7	TRBD1	CSATHVPGTGAFYEQYF	TGCAGTGCGACGCACGTTCCCGGGACAGGTGCTTTCTACGAGCAGTACTTC
TRBV15	few	TRBJ1-1	TRBD1	CATSSRGVRTGGMNTEAFF	TGTGCCACCAGCAGTCGGGGTGTCCGAACAGGGGGCATGAACACTGAAGCTTTCTTT
TRBV7-8	.	TRBJ1-1	.	CASSLEGVNTEAFF	TGTGCCAGCAGCTTAGAGGGGGTAAACACTGAAGCTTTCTTT
TRBV12-3/TRBV12-4	few	TRBJ2-5	.	CASSSRWTGSQETQYF	TGTGCCAGCAGTTCCCGTTGGACGGGGAGCCAAGAGACCCAGTACTTC
TRBV2	many	TRBJ2-1	TRBD2	CASNLGLAGDEQFF	TGTGCCAGCAACTTAGGACTAGCGGGGGATGAGCAGTTCTTC
TRBV12-3/TRBV12-4	many	TRBJ2-5	.	CASSFAGRRYQETQYF	TGTGCCAGCAGTTTTGCGGGCAGGCGATACCAAGAGACCCAGTACTTC
TRBV12-3/TRBV12-4	few	TRBJ1-5	.	CASSFSEFNQPQHF	TGTGCCAGCAGTTTTTCAGAATTCAATCAGCCCCAGCATTTT
TRBV5-1	many	TRBJ1-5	TRBD1	CASSPGTGGNQPQHF	TGCGCCAGCAGCCCTGGGACAGGGGGAAATCAGCCCCAGCATTTT
TRBV28	many	TRBJ2-2	TRBD2	CASSSAGGRSGELFF	TGTGCCAGCAGTTCAGCGGGGGGCAGGAGCGGGGAGCTGTTTTTT
TRBV18	few	TRBJ2-7	.	CASSPRTAAAYEQYF	TGTGCCAGCTCACCTCGGACTGCCGCCGCCTACGAGCAGTACTTC
TRBV5-1	few	TRBJ1-5	TRBD1	CASSIAGTVNQPQHF	TGCGCCAGCAGCATAGCCGGGACAGTCAATCAGCCCCAGCATTTT
TRBV5-1	many	TRBJ2-7	.	CASSSIAEPEQYF	TGCGCCAGCAGCTCGATAGCGGAGCCCGAGCAGTACTTC
TRBV20-1	many	TRBJ2-5	TRBD2	CSARDPLIAGAETQYF	TGCAGTGCTAGAGATCCCCTGATAGCGGGGGCAGAGACCCAGTACTTC
TRBV20-1	many	TRBJ1-4	.	CSARGSGGTSANEKLFF	TGCAGTGCTAGAGGATCTGGGGGTACCTCGGCTAATGAAAAACTGTTTTTT
TRBV27	few	TRBJ2-3	TRBD2	CASSRLAGVMADTQYF	TGTGCCAGCAGTCGACTAGCGGGGGTGATGGCAGATACGCAGTATTTT
TRBV7-6	many	TRBJ2-3	.	CASSLEGGAGPDTQYF	TGTGCCAGCAGCTTAGAGGGGGGGGCAGGGCCAGATACGCAGTATTTT
TRBV28	.	TRBJ1-1	.	CASSLGAQGNTEAFF	TGTGCCAGCAGTTTAGGCGCACAGGGGAACACTGAAGCTTTCTTT
TRBV12-3/TRBV12-4	.	TRBJ1-5	TRBD1	CASSPTLTGGQPQHF	TGTGCCAGCAGTCCCACCCTGACAGGGGGCCAGCCCCAGCATTTT
TRBV29-1	few	TRBJ2-5	.	CSVAWGARTGTQYF	TGCAGCGTTGCTTGGGGGGCGCGTACCGGGACCCAGTACTTC
TRBV24-1	many	TRBJ2-1	TRBD1	CATEGANSYNEQFF	TGTGCCACCGAGGGGGCTAATTCCTACAATGAGCAGTTCTTC
TRBV4-2	many	TRBJ2-1	TRBD2	CASSQDLAGNEQFF	TGTGCCAGCAGCCAAGATCTAGCGGGGAATGAGCAGTTCTTC
TRBV19	.	TRBJ1-1	TRBD1	CASSTDRETEAFF	TGTGCCAGTAGTACGGACAGGGAAACTGAAGCTTTCTTT
TRBV7-9	few	TRBJ2-4	TRBD2	CASSSSNSGGDIQYF	TGTGCCAGCAGCTCCTCAAATTCGGGGGGGGACATTCAGTACTTC
TRBV4-2	.	TRBJ1-1	.	CASSQVDRNTEAFF	TGTGCCAGCAGCCAGGTCGACAGAAACACTGAAGCTTTCTTT
TRBV11-2	few	TRBJ2-1	TRBD2	CASSTTKKTSGGTNPYNEQFF	TGTGCCAGCAGCACCACTAAGAAGACTAGCGGGGGGACCAACCCGTACAATGAGCAGTTCTTC
TRBV7-9	many	TRBJ2-7	TRBD2	CASSPGLAGVSYEQYF	TGTGCCAGCAGCCCCGGACTAGCGGGGGTCTCCTACGAGCAGTACTTC
TRBV11-2	few	TRBJ2-6	.	CASSSGHIGSSGANVLTF	TGTGCCAGCAGCTCGGGACATATTGGGAGCTCTGGGGCCAACGTCCTGACTTTC
TRBV6-1	.	TRBJ2-7	TRBD2	CASSERSGGAVEQHF	TGTGCCAGCAGTGAACGGAGCGGGGGGGCGGTCGAGCAGCACTTC
TRBV20-1	few	TRBJ2-6	.	CSARGRQGSSGANVLTF	TGCAGTGCTAGAGGGAGGCAGGGAAGCTCTGGGGCCAACGTCCTGACTTTC
TRBV20-1	once	TRBJ2-1	TRBD2	CSARDSSGSSGGIHEQFF	TGCAGTGCTAGAGATAGTTCTGGGTCTAGCGGGGGTATACATGAGCAGTTCTTC
TRBV18	.	TRBJ1-3	.	CASSPPIYPIPGSSGNTIYF	TGTGCCAGCTCACCACCGATTTATCCCATACCGGGGTCCTCTGGAAACACCATATATTTT
TRBV3-1	many	TRBJ2-7	.	CASSQKKGGGSGEQYF	TGTGCCAGCAGCCAAAAGAAGGGAGGGGGCTCGGGCGAGCAGTACTTC
TRBV7-2	many	TRBJ2-5	.	CASSLQGGQETQYF	TGTGCCAGCAGTTTGCAAGGGGGACAAGAGACCCAGTACTTC
TRBV28	.	TRBJ2-1	TRBD2	CASSRSGGASFF	TGTGCCAGCAGCCGTAGCGGGGGGGCTTCGTTCTTC
TRBV20-1	many	TRBJ2-5	.	CSARGPGKFETQYF	TGCAGTGCTAGAGGTCCCGGGAAGTTTGAGACCCAGTACTTC
TRBV12-3/TRBV12-4	.	TRBJ2-7	TRBD2	CASSLGVSSGTFTYEQYF	TGTGCCAGCAGTTTGGGGGTTTCTAGCGGTACCTTCACCTACGAGCAGTACTTC
TRBV7-3	.	TRBJ2-2	TRBD1	CASSWTGRTNTGELFF	TGTGCCAGCAGCTGGACAGGCAGGACGAACACCGGGGAGCTGTTTTTT
TRBV2	many	TRBJ2-7	TRBD1	CASRAPGTAYEQYF	TGTGCCAGCAGGGCCCCTGGGACAGCCTACGAGCAGTACTTC
TRBV7-9	.	TRBJ1-2	.	CASSLKGGEDYGYTF	TGTGCCAGCAGCTTAAAAGGGGGAGAGGACTATGGCTACACCTTC
TRBV5-1	many	TRBJ1-6	TRBD1	CASSMGTGDNSPLHF	TGCGCCAGCAGCATGGGGACAGGGGATAATTCACCCCTCCACTTT
TRBV21-1	.	TRBJ2-5	.	CASSPRTSGGRDETQYF	TGTGCCAGCAGCCCGCGGACTAGCGGGGGGCGGGACGAGACCCAGTACTTC
TRBV29-1	.	TRBJ2-5	.	CSARWTDQETQYF	TGCAGCGCCCGGTGGACAGACCAAGAGACCCAGTACTTC
TRBV5-1	many	TRBJ2-2	.	CASSLAPFGNTGELFF	TGCGCCAGCAGCTTGGCCCCGTTCGGGAACACCGGGGAGCTGTTTTTT
TRBV7-9	many	TRBJ2-2	.	CASSLTGFTGELFF	TGTGCCAGCAGCTTGACAGGATTTACCGGGGAGCTGTTTTTT
TRBV12-3/TRBV12-4	many	TRBJ1-4	.	CASSSGLRREKLFF	TGTGCCAGCAGTTCGGGCCTGCGGCGGGAAAAACTGTTTTTT
TRBV7-2	many	TRBJ2-3	.	CASSLGGTQYF	TGTGCCAGCAGCTTAGGCGGTACGCAGTATTTT
TRBV11-2	many	TRBJ2-2	.	CASSPGGGFTGELFF	TGTGCCAGCAGCCCTGGGGGAGGTTTCACCGGGGAGCTGTTTTTT
TRBV7-9	.	TRBJ1-1	TRBD1	CASSSTTGKFSEAFF	TGTGCCAGCAGCTCGACGACAGGGAAGTTCTCAGAAGCTTTCTTT